The rows below give T cell receptor beta chains drawn from one sample of a study of T cells in Graves' hyperthyroidism and ophthalmopathy. TCRdb recomputed calls from the multiplex PCR reads with MiXCR, one row per CDR3 protein. The data show 250,000 to 300,000 distinct CDR3 sequences, 12% to 15% seen once. The sequenced sample consisted of blood. These receptors all come from a woman between 45 and 65 years old with Graves' hyperthyroidism that later progressed to Graves' ophthalmopathy. The CDR3 runs from the conserved cysteine through the conserved F or W. D genes are given only for firm matches. The listing skips clone size in some rows; elsewhere it reads once, few, many or a size class.

>many|TRBJ2-2|TRBV7-8|.
CASILRRPPFNTGELFF
TGTGCCAGCATCCTCCGTAGACCGCCATTCAACACCGGGGAGCTGTTTTTT
>many|TRBJ2-2|TRBV2|.
CASSTGNTGELFF
TGTGCCAGCAGTACAGGGAACACCGGGGAGCTGTTTTTT
>.|TRBJ2-1|TRBV5-1|.
CASSFLPLNEQFF
TGCGCCAGCAGCTTTTTACCGCTTAATGAGCAGTTCTTC
>.|TRBJ1-4|TRBV27|.
CASSLGGNEKLFF
TGTGCCAGCAGTTTAGGAGGGAATGAAAAACTGTTTTTT
>many|TRBJ1-1|TRBV28|.
CATSFNTEAFF
TGTGCCACGTCCTTTAACACTGAAGCTTTCTTT
>few|TRBJ1-1|TRBV4-2|.
CASSPSGGWTEAFF
TGTGCCAGCAGCCCATCGGGGGGATGGACTGAAGCTTTCTTT
>.|TRBJ2-1|TRBV4-1|TRBD2
CASSLESSGSNEQFF
TGCGCCAGCAGCTTAGAATCTAGCGGGAGCAATGAGCAGTTCTTC
>many|TRBJ2-5|TRBV20-1|TRBD1
CSAPQTGLGETQYF
TGCAGTGCTCCACAGACAGGGTTGGGAGAGACCCAGTACTTC
>many|TRBJ1-2|TRBV7-9|TRBD1
CASSPDRASYGYTF
TGTGCCAGCAGCCCAGACAGGGCGAGCTATGGCTACACCTTC
>many|TRBJ2-1|TRBV11-3|.
CASSPGTENYNEQFF
TGTGCCAGCAGCCCCGGGACGGAGAACTACAATGAGCAGTTCTTC
>many|TRBJ1-2|TRBV2|.
CASSGQERDGYTF
TGTGCCAGCAGTGGACAGGAGAGGGATGGCTACACCTTC
>many|TRBJ2-2|TRBV5-8|.
CASSGGRGWSGELFF
TGTGCCAGCAGCGGGGGCCGGGGGTGGAGCGGGGAGCTGTTTTTT
>many|TRBJ2-7|TRBV28|.
CASSFQGSPYEQYF
TGTGCCAGCAGTTTTCAGGGAAGTCCCTACGAGCAGTACTTC
>.|TRBJ2-7|TRBV7-8|.
CASSLRGLPAYEQYF
TGTGCCAGCAGCCTCCGAGGACTACCCGCCTACGAGCAGTACTTC
>many|TRBJ2-3|TRBV6-1|TRBD2
CASSPSGRASTDTQYF
TGTGCCAGCAGCCCTAGCGGGAGGGCTAGCACAGATACGCAGTATTTT
>.|TRBJ2-1|TRBV19|TRBD2
CASSMGLAGVGEQFF
TGTGCCAGTAGTATGGGACTAGCGGGAGTCGGTGAGCAGTTCTTC
>.|TRBJ2-6|TRBV15|.
CATSRAGALASGANVLTF
TGTGCCACCAGCAGAGCCGGGGCTCTAGCTTCTGGGGCCAACGTCCTGACTTTC
>many|TRBJ2-7|TRBV7-3|TRBD1
CASSSSTGGEQYF
TGTGCCAGCAGCTCCTCGACAGGGGGTGAGCAGTACTTC
>many|TRBJ2-1|TRBV18|TRBD1
CASSPRTGLDNEQFF
TGTGCCAGCTCACCGAGGACAGGGTTGGACAATGAGCAGTTCTTC
>.|TRBJ2-7|TRBV2|.
CASSIGQGNAF
TGTGCCAGCAGTATTGGTCAAGGGAACGCCTTC
>many|TRBJ2-3|TRBV3-1|TRBD2
CASSPRGLARLDTQYF
TGTGCCAGCAGCCCCCGGGGACTAGCTCGTCTAGATACGCAGTATTTT
>many|TRBJ2-2|TRBV27|.
CASSRRGWDTGELFF
TGTGCCAGCAGTCGACGGGGATGGGACACCGGGGAGCTGTTTTTT
>.|TRBJ1-1|TRBV20-1|.
CSARGLGHSNTEAFF
TGCAGTGCTAGGGGACTGGGACATTCGAACACTGAAGCTTTCTTT
>many|TRBJ1-5|TRBV6-2/TRBV6-3|TRBD1
CASSYPRDRVGQPQHF
TGTGCCAGCAGTTACCCCCGGGACAGGGTCGGTCAGCCCCAGCATTTT
>many|TRBJ2-7|TRBV18|.
CASSPRQSSYEQYF
TGTGCCAGCTCACCACGCCAGAGTTCCTACGAGCAGTACTTC
>once|TRBJ2-7|TRBV20-1|.
CSARDLSDSSFSYEQYF
TGCAGTGCTAGAGATCTTTCTGACAGCTCATTCTCCTACGAGCAGTACTTC
>.|TRBJ1-2|TRBV19|.
CASSIDLLRHGHGYTF
TGTGCCAGTAGTATTGACCTCCTTCGTCACGGCCATGGCTACACCTTC
>many|TRBJ2-1|TRBV24-1|.
CATSDLNNEQFF
TGTGCCACCAGTGACTTGAACAATGAGCAGTTCTTC
>many|TRBJ2-2|TRBV11-2|TRBD2
CASSFSAGVTNTGELFF
TGTGCCAGCAGCTTCTCAGCGGGAGTGACGAACACCGGGGAGCTGTTTTTT
>.|TRBJ2-7|TRBV10-3|.
CAISDGQSSSYEQYF
TGTGCCATCAGTGACGGACAGAGCTCCTCCTACGAGCAGTACTTC
>many|TRBJ1-1|TRBV27|TRBD1
CASSLFGDRAILDTEAFF
TGTGCCAGCAGTTTATTTGGGGACAGGGCAATTTTGGACACTGAAGCTTTCTTT
>many|TRBJ2-3|TRBV20-1|.
CSASGTRTDTQYF
TGCAGTGCTAGCGGGACCCGTACAGATACGCAGTATTTT
>few|TRBJ2-7|TRBV7-9|TRBD1
CASSLTGASYEQYF
TGTGCCAGCAGCCTAACAGGGGCCTCCTACGAGCAGTACTTC
>.|TRBJ2-7|TRBV3-1|TRBD1
CASSQRRDRGNEQYF
TGTGCCAGCAGTCAACGCCGGGACAGGGGCAACGAGCAGTACTTC
>few|TRBJ1-1|TRBV5-1|.
CASSLGGEGRTEAFF
TGCGCCAGCAGCTTGGGGGGGGAAGGTAGGACTGAAGCTTTCTTT
>.|TRBJ2-1|TRBV20-1|.
CSARLTGDYNEQFF
TGCAGTGCTAGACTAACGGGAGACTACAATGAGCAGTTCTTC
>many|TRBJ2-1|TRBV20-1|TRBD2
CSARGLAGYNEQFF
TGCAGTGCTAGAGGGCTAGCGGGATACAATGAGCAGTTCTTC
>many|TRBJ2-5|TRBV7-8|.
CASSLREGFVETQYF
TGTGCCAGCAGCTTAAGAGAGGGGTTCGTAGAGACCCAGTACTTC
>many|TRBJ2-3|TRBV20-1|.
CSAGWTPDTQYF
TGCAGTGCTGGTTGGACACCAGATACGCAGTATTTT
>many|TRBJ2-7|TRBV7-3|.
CASSLTGQDYEQYF
TGTGCCAGCAGCTTAACCGGGCAGGACTACGAGCAGTACTTC
>many|TRBJ2-7|TRBV20-1|.
CSAPSDSFFEQYF
TGCAGTGCCCCCTCGGACAGCTTCTTCGAGCAGTACTTC
>many|TRBJ2-7|TRBV28|TRBD1
CASSFRTGINYEQYF
TGTGCCAGCAGTTTCAGGACAGGGATTAATTACGAGCAGTACTTC
>many|TRBJ2-7|TRBV28|.
CASSPIGGRGEQYF
TGTGCCAGCAGCCCCATAGGAGGCCGGGGAGAGCAGTACTTC
>.|TRBJ1-2|TRBV7-2|TRBD1
CASSSGQGAIGYTF
TGTGCCAGCAGCTCAGGACAGGGGGCCATTGGCTACACCTTC
>many|TRBJ1-1|TRBV11-2|.
CASSLESSANTEAFF
TGTGCCAGCAGCTTAGAAAGTTCAGCGAACACTGAAGCTTTCTTT
>.|TRBJ2-7|TRBV3-1|TRBD1
CASSQARGQKQYF
TGTGCCAGCAGCCAAGCCCGGGGACAGAAGCAGTACTTC
>many|TRBJ2-5|TRBV29-1|TRBD1
CSVHTGALETQYF
TGCAGCGTCCACACAGGGGCCCTGGAGACCCAGTACTTC
>many|TRBJ1-1|TRBV5-1|TRBD1
CASSFQGGNTEAFF
TGCGCCAGCAGCTTCCAGGGGGGCAACACTGAAGCTTTCTTT
>many|TRBJ2-1|TRBV29-1|.
CSVAGGVYNEQFF
TGCAGCGTTGCCGGGGGCGTCTACAATGAGCAGTTCTTC
>many|TRBJ2-4|TRBV20-1|TRBD1
CSARHTGENIQYF
TGCAGTGCTAGGCATACAGGGGAAAACATTCAGTACTTC
>many|TRBJ2-3|TRBV13|.
CASSPDSRPDTQYF
TGTGCCAGCAGCCCTGACAGCCGCCCAGATACGCAGTATTTT
>.|TRBJ2-3|TRBV7-2|.
CASSLWGRTDTQYF
TGTGCCAGCAGCTTGTGGGGGCGAACAGATACGCAGTATTTT
>many|TRBJ2-3|TRBV28|.
CASSPRSAPSTDTQYF
TGTGCCAGCAGTCCCCGGAGTGCTCCGAGCACAGATACGCAGTATTTT
>.|TRBJ1-6|TRBV28|.
CASSSPGGGSGSPLHF
TGTGCCAGCAGTTCCCCGGGGGGGGGAAGTGGTTCACCCCTCCACTTT
>.|TRBJ2-1|TRBV4-1|TRBD1
CASSQDVWTGVFNEQFF
TGCGCCAGCAGCCAAGATGTGTGGACAGGGGTGTTCAATGAGCAGTTCTTC